The clone carrying this T cell receptor (beta chain) was seen just once. These data belong to a study of shared clonotypes between healthy human individuals. The authors ran the assay at deep level. This table comes from immunoSEQ multiplex PCR, and its TCRdb copy is limited to in-frame clones, with some not included. The data show fewer than 3 million clones, around 93% seen once. The CDR3 length is 13 residues. Germline V lookup: CDR1 SNHLY, CDR2 FYNNEI. V lost 8 bases to trimming and J lost 1 base; unmatched junction nucleotides: 3. This clonotype was sampled from a man younger than 35 in good health. Some clones in this sample may be carry-over from other donors' samples. The material sequenced was naive CD4+ T cells from PBMCs. Specified subset: CD45RA+ positively selected. The rearrangement uses TRBV2 and TRBJ2-7, with 9 positions matching TRBD2. Here the CDR3 DNA reads TGTGCCAGCCAGACTAGCGGTTCCTACGAGCAGTACTTC. Translating gives CASQTSGSYEQYF.